The 32 T cell receptor beta chains given below trace back to one sample, sequenced in a study of shared clonotypes between healthy human individuals. The table came from immunoSEQ multiplex PCR; TCRdb's copy has only in-frame clones and leaves some out. This table has millions of clones, 85% to 95% appearing once. Input material: naive CD4+ T cells from PBMCs. This sample's subset: CD45RA+ positively selected. The receptors stem from a man between 18 and 29 years old in good health. Some clones in this sample may be carry-over from other donors' samples.

The V call is TRBV5-1, the J call TRBJ2-3; D may match TRBD1 or TRBD2 (5 bases each). Trimming removed 4 bases at V and 0 bases at J, with 15 bases between. The germline V gene encodes CDR1 SGHRS and CDR2 YFSETQ. The CDR3 has 16 residues. CDR3 residues: CASSGIGTASTDTQYF. DNA of the CDR3: TGCGCCAGCAGCGGAATCGGGACGGCTAGCACAGATACGCAGTATTTT.

Of note for this clone: This CDR3 is also generated by other DNA sequences in the sample. The chain is built from TRBV6-5 and TRBJ2-3; D uncertain. This CDR3 is 13 amino acids long. Germline V gene sequence: CDR1 MNHEY, CDR2 SVGAGI. Trimming pared 2 bases from V and 0 bases from J, leaving 3 bases between. The CDR3 loop is CASSYDSTDTQYF. The CDR3 coding sequence is TGTGCCAGCAGTTACGACAGCACAGATACGCAGTATTTT.

The chain recombines TRBV5-6 with TRBJ1-6, with D unclear. There are 13 residues in the CDR3. The ends were cut back, 4 bases at V and 13 bases at J, with 15 bases in the middle. From germline, CDR1 is SGHDT and CDR2 YYEEEE. CDR3 sequence reads: CASSLDISGPLHF. Written as DNA, the CDR3 is TGTGCCAGCAGCCTCGACATATCTGGCCCCCTCCACTTT.

This chain uses TRBV7-3 with TRBJ2-3; 8 bases map to TRBD1. Per the germline V gene, CDR1 is SGHTA and CDR2 is FQGTGA. J was trimmed by 4 bases and V by 1 base; bases with no gene match: 10. This CDR3 comprises 17 residues. CDR3 protein: CASSLRPGQGAPDTQYF. The CDR3 nucleotides read TGTGCCAGCAGCTTAAGACCAGGACAGGGCGCCCCAGATACGCAGTATTTT.

This sequence joins TRBV4-1 and TRBJ2-1; D call uncertain. In germline, CDR1 is MGHRA, CDR2 YSYEKL. The CDR3 has 14 amino acids. The germline V and J ends were trimmed by 0 bases and 8 bases, with 11 bases remaining between them. CDR3 coding DNA: TGCGCCAGCAGCCAAGAGAGTCCCCGCTATGAGCAGTTCTTC. Amino acids: CASSQESPRYEQFF.

This chain uses TRBV19 with TRBJ1-2; 9 nucleotides agree with TRBD1. J was trimmed by 5 bases and V by 4 bases; bases with no gene match: 8. Per the germline V gene, CDR1 is LNHDA and CDR2 is SQIVND (reference sequence). CDR3 length equals 15 residues. This chain's CDR3 is CASSTGQGDRYGYTF. In DNA form, the CDR3 reads TGTGCCAGTAGTACGGGACAGGGTGATCGATATGGCTACACCTTC.

J is TRBJ1-1 and V is TRBV4-3, with 8 bases fitting TRBD1. The CDR3 is made up of 15 amino acids. Germline V gene lookup returns CDR1 LGHNA and CDR2 YSLEER. V shed 9 bases, J shed 0 bases, and the junction held 9 bases outside the gene matches. Here the CDR3 DNA reads TGCGCCAGTAAGGACAGGGCTGGAATGAACACTGAAGCTTTCTTT. Protein sequence: CASKDRAGMNTEAFF.

This clone has more than one count but fewer than ten. J is TRBJ1-1 and V is TRBV2; D unclear. The V gene's germline CDR1 is SNHLY and CDR2 FYNNEI. V was pared by 0 bases and J by 5 bases, with 13 bases between. The CDR3 sequence is 15 residues long. The CDR3 nucleotides are TGTGCCAGCAGTGAAGCCCAAGGCGCCAGGACTGAAGCTTTCTTT. It codes for CASSEAQGARTEAFF.

This rearrangement joins TRBV6-1 to TRBJ1-5, with 7 nucleotides matching TRBD1. Germline values: CDR1 MNHNS, CDR2 SASEGT. CDR3 size: 15 residues. V lost 3 bases, J lost 3 bases, and 5 bases stayed unmatched. CDR3 sequence reads: CASSDGQADNQPQHF. For the CDR3, the DNA is TGTGCCAGCAGTGACGGACAGGCCGACAATCAGCCCCAGCATTTT.

This chain connects TRBV27 to TRBJ2-5, with 7 bases matching TRBD1. The V gene's germline CDR1 is MNHEY and CDR2 SMNVEV (reference sequence). The CDR3 runs to 16 residues. Unmatched junction bases numbered 9, after V lost 4 bases and J lost 1 base. The CDR3 region has the DNA TGTGCCAGCAGTTCCAACCGACAGGGTCCCCAAGAGACCCAGTACTTC. Translation: CASSSNRQGPQETQYF.

This clone was detected only once. The CDR3 here is CASRGQQFYGYTF. The CDR3, as DNA: TGTGCCAGCAGAGGACAGCAATTCTATGGCTACACCTTC. V is TRBV28 and J is TRBJ1-2; TRBD1 might be the D (6 bases). Trimming took 6 bases from V and 4 from J, leaving 12 bases between them. The CDR3 has 13 residues. Germline V gene data show CDR1 as MDHEN and CDR2 as SYDVKM.

The J gene is TRBJ2-3, the V gene TRBV18; no reliable D call. The CDR3 runs to 12 residues. The V end was cut by 3 bases, the J end by 5 bases, with 6 bases between. The V gene's germline CDR1 is KGHSH and CDR2 LQKENI. CDR3: CASSPPKDTQYF. The CDR3 DNA sequence: TGTGCCAGCTCACCGCCAAAAGATACGCAGTATTTT. Together with reference TRBV18 and TRBJ2-3, the CDR3 gives the full variable domain: NAGVMQNPRHLVRRRGQEARLRCSPMKGHSHVYWYRQLPEEGLKFMVYLQKENIIDESGMPKERFSAEFPKEGPSILRIQQVVRGDSAAYFCASSPPKDTQYFGPGTRLTVL.

In its sample, this clone was seen a few times. The CDR3 sequence: CASSPDSSLGAFF. CDR3 nucleotide sequence: TGTGCCAGCAGCCCGGACTCCTCCCTTGGAGCTTTCTTT. The gene calls are TRBV11-1 and TRBJ1-1; unclear D gene. Germline V gene data show CDR1 as SGHAT and CDR2 as FQDESV (reference sequence). Trimming took off 5 bases at V and 10 bases at J, with 17 bases between the two ends. The length of the CDR3 is 13 residues.

The chain has TRBV29-1 and TRBJ1-4; D is perhaps TRBD1 (5 bases). V lost 6 bases and J lost 3, with 23 bases in between. Per germline, CDR1 SQVTM and CDR2 ANQGSEA. This CDR3 is built from 17 residues. The CDR3, as DNA: TGCAGCGTGGCCGGGAGATCGGGGGGGAGGCCTAATGAAAAACTGTTTTTT. It translates to CSVAGRSGGRPNEKLFF. Combining the CDR3 with reference TRBV29-1 and TRBJ1-4 gives the whole variable domain SAVISQKPSRDICQRGTSLTIQCQVDSQVTMMFWYRQQPGQSLTLIATANQGSEATYESGFVIDKFPISRPNLTFSTLTVSNMSPEDSSIYLCSVAGRSGGRPNEKLFFGSGTQLSVL.

This clone appeared a single time. The chain links TRBV30 to TRBJ2-1; no firm D call. V shed 3 bases and J shed 0 bases, with 6 bases lying between them. The CDR3 is 13 amino acids. Germline CDR1 reads GTSNPN; CDR2 reads SVGIG (reference sequence). The chain's CDR3 is CAWSESSYNEQFF. The DNA of the CDR3 is TGTGCCTGGAGCGAGAGCTCCTACAATGAGCAGTTCTTC.

The chain couples TRBV18 to TRBJ1-4; D not resolved. From germline, CDR1 is KGHSH and CDR2 LQKENI. V dropped 2 bases and J dropped 3 bases, with 7 bases sitting between them. The length of the CDR3 is 14 residues. CDR3 bases: TGTGCCAGCTCACCAGGGAGGGCTAATGAAAAACTGTTTTTT. Amino acid sequence: CASSPGRANEKLFF.

The J gene is TRBJ2-2, the V gene TRBV28; 12 bases align to TRBD2. This CDR3 is 15 amino acids long. Germline loops: CDR1 MDHEN, CDR2 SYDVKM. J lost 4 bases, V lost 5 bases, and 2 bases had no gene match. CDR3 sequence reads: CASSLAGGFTGELFF. The CDR3 region has the DNA TGTGCCAGCAGTCTAGCGGGAGGGTTCACCGGGGAGCTGTTTTTT.

The chain joins TRBV5-1 to TRBJ2-7; possible D gene TRBD2, 6 bases. The V gene lost 0 bases and the J gene lost 6 bases, with 13 bases spanning the gap. There are 14 residues in the CDR3. Germline V gene lookup returns CDR1 SGHRS and CDR2 YFSETQ. This CDR3 reads CASSLGGGIPEQYF. The DNA for the CDR3 is TGCGCCAGCAGCTTGGGAGGCGGGATCCCCGAGCAGTACTTC.

The rearrangement joins TRBV15 to TRBJ1-5; TRBD1 matches 9 bases. Germline V gives CDR1 LNHNV, CDR2 YYDKDF (reference sequence). J lost 1 base, V lost 3 bases, and 7 bases had no gene match. This CDR3 spans 17 amino acids. The CDR3 coding sequence is TGTGCCACCAGCAGCCGCCGGGACAGGGCCAGCAATCAGCCCCAGCATTTT. Its protein is CATSSRRDRASNQPQHF.

The chain is built from TRBV5-1 and TRBJ2-1; D remains unclear. Per the germline V gene, CDR1 is SGHRS and CDR2 is YFSETQ. CDR3 length: 15 residues. The V end was cut by 0 bases, the J end by 7 bases, with 14 bases between. CDR3 DNA sequence: TGCGCCAGCAGCTTGGAGGTCACGTTCGGAAATGAGCAGTTCTTC. Its translation is CASSLEVTFGNEQFF.

The V call is TRBV7-9, the J call TRBJ2-7; D is uncertain. Germline V gene sequence: CDR1 SEHNR, CDR2 FQNEAQ (reference sequence). The CDR3 contains 12 residues. Trimming cost V 1 base and J 5 bases, with 6 bases left between them. The CDR3 region is CASSLVGNEQYF. CDR3 nucleotide sequence: TGTGCCAGCAGCTTAGTAGGGAACGAGCAGTACTTC.

Turning to this clone: The same CDR3 also results from other DNA sequences found in this sample. The genes are TRBV7-3 and TRBJ2-1; 14 bases map to TRBD2. The CDR3 runs to 15 residues. Germline CDR1 is SGHTA and CDR2 is FQGTGA. V lost 3 bases to trimming and J lost 6 bases; unmatched junction nucleotides: 1. The CDR3 is CASSLGLAGVNEQFF. The CDR3 DNA follows: TGTGCCAGCAGCTTGGGACTAGCGGGAGTCAATGAGCAGTTCTTC.

The chain employs TRBV6-6 and TRBJ2-3; D not resolved. This CDR3 spans 13 amino acids. CDR1 MNHNY and CDR2 SVGAGI come from the germline V gene (reference sequence). Trimming took off 8 bases at V and 2 bases at J, with 11 bases between the two ends. CDR3 amino acids: CASLRWPTDTQYF. Here the CDR3 DNA reads TGTGCCAGCCTTCGGTGGCCCACAGATACGCAGTATTTT.

A remark on this clone: The identical CDR3 is also encoded by other nucleotide sequences in the sample. CDR3 amino acids: CASSLLAESYNEQFF. CDR3 nucleotides: TGCGCCAGCAGCTTATTAGCGGAGTCTTACAATGAGCAGTTCTTC. The genes are TRBV5-1 and TRBJ2-1; D may be TRBD2 (6 bases). This CDR3 spans 15 amino acids. Germline V gives CDR1 SGHRS, CDR2 YFSETQ. The V end lost 2 bases, the J end lost 4 bases, and 13 bases lay between the germline ends.

This chain connects TRBV9 to TRBJ1-1, with D hard to call. The CDR3 extends over 14 amino acids. Trimming removed 6 bases from V and 4 bases from J, with 16 bases in between. CDR1 is SGDLS, CDR2 YYNGEE, per germline. This CDR3 is CASTPQPKGTEAFF. CDR3 in DNA: TGTGCCAGCACGCCGCAGCCAAAGGGCACTGAAGCTTTCTTT.

The CDR3 sequence: CASSAQTGGAGKTQYF. The CDR3 DNA sequence: TGTGCCAGCAGCGCACAAACGGGGGGCGCGGGTAAGACCCAGTACTTC. The V gene is TRBV9, the J gene TRBJ2-5; possible D gene TRBD2, 7 bases. Germline lookup yields CDR1 SGDLS and CDR2 YYNGEE. The CDR3 sequence is 16 residues long. Trimming stripped 3 bases from V and 6 bases from J, with 21 bases between. Full variable domain (remainder filled in from reference TRBV9 and TRBJ2-5): DSGVTQTPKHLITATGQRVTLRCSPRSGDLSVYWYQQSLDQGLQFLIQYYNGEERAKGNILERFSAQQFPDLHSELNLSSLELGDSALYFCASSAQTGGAGKTQYFGPGTRLLVL.

The sample holds one count of this clone. V gene TRBV5-5 combines with J gene TRBJ2-5; weak D call: TRBD1 (5 bases). The CDR3 totals 13 residues. Germline loops: CDR1 SGHKS, CDR2 YYEKEE (reference sequence). V was cut by 1 base and J by 4 bases, with 8 bases left in between. CDR3 loop: CASSLSRGETQYF. CDR3 in DNA: TGTGCCAGCAGCTTGTCAAGGGGAGAGACCCAGTACTTC.

The genes are TRBV7-9 and TRBJ1-1; TRBD1 matches 11 bases. The V gene's germline CDR1 is SEHNR and CDR2 FQNEAQ (reference sequence). The CDR3 is 15 residues long. V gave up 7 bases and J gave up 3 bases; unmatched junction bases: 7. This chain's CDR3 is CASILGQGAYTEAFF. The CDR3 nucleotides read TGTGCCAGCATCCTCGGACAGGGGGCTTACACTGAAGCTTTCTTT.

This clone was seen just once. The gene calls are TRBV5-1 and TRBJ2-2; 12 positions agree with TRBD2. V lost 4 bases, J lost 7 bases, and 8 bases stayed unmatched. In germline, CDR1 is SGHRS, CDR2 YFSETQ. The CDR3 loop spans 16 amino acids. CDR3 sequence: CASSPLAGGQDGELFF. CDR3 in DNA: TGCGCCAGCAGCCCTCTAGCGGGAGGGCAGGACGGGGAGCTGTTTTTT.

This sequence joins TRBV7-2 and TRBJ1-3; no clear D gene. Trimming pared 4 bases from V and 4 bases from J, leaving 17 bases between. The CDR3 is 16 residues long. Germline CDR1 SGHTA, CDR2 FQGNSA. In DNA, the CDR3 is TGTGCCAGCAGCTCCGTAAGGGTGTCCTACGGAAACACCATATATTTT. This translates into CASSSVRVSYGNTIYF.

The genes are TRBV18 and TRBJ2-1, with D perhaps assigned TRBD1 or TRBD2 (6 bases each). CDR1 is KGHSH and CDR2 is LQKENI in the germline V gene. The CDR3 contains 15 residues. V lost 4 bases and J 9 bases, leaving 19 bases between the germline ends. The CDR3 here is CASSLGQWGEVEQFF. CDR3 coding DNA: TGTGCCAGCTCACTTGGACAGTGGGGGGAAGTTGAGCAGTTCTTC.

This sequence joins TRBV6-1 and TRBJ1-3; D ambiguous. V was clipped by 2 bases and J by 4 bases, with 12 bases between them. There are 15 residues in the CDR3. The germline CDR1 and CDR2 sequences are MNHNS and SASEGT. This chain's CDR3 is CASSEKVVHGNTIYF. The DNA of the CDR3 is TGTGCCAGCAGTGAAAAGGTAGTACACGGAAACACCATATATTTT.